Shown below are 29 T cell receptor beta chains from a single sample sequenced in a study of T cell changes during pregnancy in multiple sclerosis. Method: immunoSEQ multiplex PCR; TCRdb's copy keeps in-frame clones and lacks some. The sample lists 40,000 to 60,000 clones; 85% to 95% were seen once. The source was CD4+ T cells from peripheral blood mononuclear cells, collected in the third trimester of pregnancy. The receptors were sampled from a female donor with multiple sclerosis, enrolled in a pregnancy study.

The chain recombines TRBV7-2 with TRBJ2-3, with 7 positions matching TRBD2. Per the germline V gene, CDR1 is SGHTA and CDR2 is FQGNSA. CDR3 length: 13 amino acids. V lost 1 base and J lost 13; bases outside the gene matches: 8. The CDR3 nucleotides read TGTGCCAGCAGCTTAGATCGGGCGGGGGTTGAGTATTTT. Its protein product is CASSLDRAGVEYF.

The chain recombines TRBV6-5 with TRBJ1-3; D possibly corresponds to TRBD1 (6 bases). This CDR3 contains 13 residues. CDR1 MNHEY and CDR2 SVGAGI come from the germline V gene. Between the trimmed V and J ends, which lost 6 bases and 4 bases, there was a span of 10 bases. This CDR3 is CASSRGQGNTIYF. In DNA, the CDR3 is TGTGCCAGCAGCCGAGGACAGGGAAACACCATATATTTT.

The sample holds one count of this clone. V usage is TRBV11-2 and J usage is TRBJ2-5; TRBD2 aligns across 13 bases. This CDR3 contains 16 residues. The ends lost 5 bases at V and 5 bases at J; junction bases unmatched: 8. Per germline, CDR1 SGHAT and CDR2 FQNNGV. CDR3 bases: TGTGCCAGCAGCCTCGGACTAGCGGGGGTTGGTGAGACCCAGTACTTC. Translating it yields CASSLGLAGVGETQYF.

The genes are TRBV25-1 and TRBJ2-7; D possibly corresponds to TRBD1 (6 bases). Trimming cost V 4 bases and J 6 bases, with 13 bases left between them. There are 13 residues in the CDR3. Germline CDR1 reads MGHDK; CDR2 reads SYGVNS. The CDR3 reads CASSAYLTGEQYF. Here the CDR3 DNA reads TGTGCCAGCAGTGCCTACCTGACAGGCGAGCAGTACTTC.

The chain employs TRBV9 and TRBJ1-4, with D unresolved. Germline-derived CDR1 and CDR2 are SGDLS and YYNGEE. This CDR3 is 16 amino acids long. The ends were cut back, 1 base at V and 4 bases at J, with 14 bases in the middle. CDR3 sequence: CASSVRPGGRNEKLFF. CDR3 bases: TGTGCCAGCAGCGTAAGGCCGGGAGGCCGTAATGAAAAACTGTTTTTT.

The rearrangement uses TRBV5-5 and TRBJ2-2, with 7 positions matching TRBD1. Germline-derived CDR1 and CDR2 are SGHKS and YYEKEE (reference sequence). V dropped 3 bases and J dropped 5; count of bases not matched to a gene: 4. This CDR3 is built from 14 residues. The DNA for the CDR3 is TGTGCCAGCAGCTGGGACAGAAGTACCGGGGAGCTGTTTTTT. Its protein is CASSWDRSTGELFF.

The CDR3 reads CASSVAVRTDTQYF. For the CDR3, the DNA is TGTGCCAGCAGCGTAGCGGTGCGCACAGATACGCAGTATTTT. This sequence joins TRBV9 and TRBJ2-3; D is unresolved. V shed 0 bases and J shed 1 base, with 6 bases lying between them. The germline CDR1 and CDR2 sequences are SGDLS and YYNGEE. The CDR3 totals 14 residues.

This clone was seen only a few times. The chain combines TRBV10-3 with TRBJ2-7; 10 bases match TRBD2. V shed 7 bases, J shed 5 bases, and the junction held 8 bases outside the gene matches. The CDR3 is 14 residues long. Germline CDR1 and CDR2: ENHRY and SYGVKD. CDR3 loop: CAITPGLARDEQYF. The CDR3 DNA reads TGTGCCATCACCCCGGGACTAGCGCGAGACGAGCAGTACTTC.

The chain's CDR3 is CASSLEGGRSGELFF. The CDR3 DNA is TGCGCCAGCAGCTTGGAGGGCGGGCGCTCGGGGGAACTGTTTTTT. The chain carries TRBV5-1 and TRBJ1-4, with D perhaps TRBD1 (5 bases). The germline V gene has CDR1 SGHRS and CDR2 YFSETQ. CDR3 length equals 15 residues. V gave up 0 bases and J gave up 12 bases, with 18 bases separating them.

The chain couples TRBV7-2 to TRBJ1-5; 8 bases match TRBD1. The germline V gene has CDR1 SGHTA and CDR2 FQGNSA. J was trimmed by 7 bases and V by 5 bases; bases with no gene match: 10. The length of the CDR3 is 15 residues. The CDR3 bases are TGTGCCAGCAGCGAAAGGGGACAGGTCTTCCAGCCCCAGCATTTT. This translates into CASSERGQVFQPQHF.

J is TRBJ1-2 and V is TRBV6-5; the D gene is possibly TRBD1 (6 bases). Trimming cost V 2 bases and J 0 bases, with 13 bases left between them. This CDR3 is built from 16 residues. Germline values: CDR1 MNHEY, CDR2 SVGAGI. As DNA, the CDR3 is TGTGCCAGCAGTTACGAGGGGACAAGCACTAACTATGGCTACACCTTC. This codes for CASSYEGTSTNYGYTF.

The rearrangement links TRBV7-7 to TRBJ2-1; possible D gene TRBD1, 6 bases. This CDR3 has 16 residues. Trimming removed 5 bases at V and 4 bases at J, with 18 bases between. The germline V gene has CDR1 SSHAT and CDR2 FNYEAQ (reference sequence). CDR3 bases: TGTGCCAGCAGCAGCCGACAGGCAGATAAATACAATGAGCAGTTCTTC. It codes for CASSSRQADKYNEQFF.

This chain connects TRBV15 to TRBJ1-1; 8 bases match TRBD1. Trimming cost V 2 bases and J 11 bases; bases outside gene matches: 13. CDR1 and CDR2 (germline): LNHNV, YYDKDF (reference sequence). The CDR3 runs to 15 residues. The CDR3 loop is CATSRLQSDRERAFF. Here the CDR3 DNA reads TGTGCCACCAGCAGATTACAATCGGACAGGGAGCGCGCTTTCTTT.

The chain carries TRBV7-9 and TRBJ1-4, with a tentative D call TRBD1 (5 bases). Germline lookup yields CDR1 SEHNR and CDR2 FQNEAQ (reference sequence). Between the trimmed V and J ends, which lost 2 bases and 4 bases, there was a span of 8 bases. The CDR3 spans 14 residues. The CDR3 DNA sequence: TGTGCCAGCAGCTTAAACAGGAATAATGAAAAACTGTTTTTT. Residues: CASSLNRNNEKLFF.

This rearrangement joins TRBV5-4 to TRBJ1-2; weak D call: TRBD1 (6 bases). Germline V gene sequence: CDR1 SGHNT, CDR2 YYREEE (reference sequence). The length of the CDR3 is 14 residues. Trimming left V 3 bases short and J 4 bases short, with 13 bases between. The DNA of the CDR3 is TGTGCCAGCAGCTCGGGACAAGTAGGCTATGGCTACACCTTC. Protein sequence: CASSSGQVGYGYTF. Variable domain in full (rest from reference TRBV5-4 and TRBJ1-2): ETGVTQSPTHLIKTRGQQVTLRCSSQSGHNTVSWYQQALGQGPQFIFQYYREEENGRGNFPPRFSGLQFPNYSSELNVNALELDDSALYLCASSSGQVGYGYTFGSGTRLTVV.

The rearrangement joins TRBV25-1 to TRBJ1-3; 7 bases fit TRBD1. Germline V CDR1 and CDR2: MGHDK, SYGVNS. The CDR3 totals 15 residues. After removal of 3 bases from V and 4 bases from J, the junction contained 6 bases not matched to a gene. This CDR3 is CASSDSGGSGNTIYF. The DNA for the CDR3 is TGTGCCAGCAGTGACTCAGGGGGATCCGGAAACACCATATATTTT. Full variable domain (remainder filled in from reference TRBV25-1 and TRBJ1-3): EADIYQTPRYLVIGTGKKITLECSQTMGHDKMYWYQQDPGMELHLIHYSYGVNSTEKGDLSSESTVSRIRTEHFPLTLESARPSHTSQYLCASSDSGGSGNTIYFGEGSWLTVV.

V usage is TRBV7-2 and J usage is TRBJ1-2; 7 bases map to TRBD1. Germline CDR1 and CDR2: SGHTA and FQGNSA. J gave up 7 bases and V 1 base, and 6 bases lay outside the gene matches. The CDR3 covers 14 residues. CDR3 loop: CASSLEDRAAGYTF. CDR3 nucleotides: TGTGCCAGCAGCTTAGAAGACAGGGCGGCTGGCTACACCTTC.

The chain carries TRBV27 and TRBJ1-5; 8 nucleotides agree with TRBD1. Germline V gives CDR1 MNHEY, CDR2 SMNVEV (reference sequence). Trimming took 6 bases from V and 7 from J; bases not matched to a gene: 8. This CDR3 has 14 amino acids. The CDR3 bases are TGTGCCAGCAGCAAAGGGACAGGACAACAGCCCCAGCATTTT. Protein: CASSKGTGQQPQHF.

This clone appeared once. The CDR3, as DNA: TGTGCCAGTAACCTACAGGGGGCGCGGAGCAATCAGCCCCAGCATTTT. It encodes CASNLQGARSNQPQHF. V usage is TRBV19 and J usage is TRBJ1-5; 9 bases fit TRBD1. CDR3 size: 16 residues. In germline, CDR1 is LNHDA, CDR2 SQIVND (reference sequence). V trimming: 7 bases; J trimming: 1 base; junction bases outside the gene matches: 8.

The V and J genes are TRBV9 and TRBJ2-2, with TRBD2 matching over 7 bases. The trim removed 4 bases at V and 1 base at J, leaving 4 bases unmatched. Per germline, CDR1 SGDLS and CDR2 YYNGEE. The CDR3 has 15 residues. In nucleotides, the CDR3 is TGTGCCAGCAGCCCCGCGGGGGAGAACACCGGGGAGCTGTTTTTT. Protein: CASSPAGENTGELFF. Full variable domain (missing parts from reference TRBV9 and TRBJ2-2): DSGVTQTPKHLITATGQRVTLRCSPRSGDLSVYWYQQSLDQGLQFLIQYYNGEERAKGNILERFSAQQFPDLHSELNLSSLELGDSALYFCASSPAGENTGELFFGEGSRLTVL.

The chain has TRBV4-1 and TRBJ1-5; 8 bases align to TRBD1. V lost 0 bases, J lost 6 bases, and 16 bases stayed unmatched. The CDR3 length is 19 residues. Germline CDR1 MGHRA, CDR2 YSYEKL. For the CDR3, the DNA is TGCGCCAGCAGCCAAGAAAGGTGGGCTCGGACAGGGAACCCTCAGCCCCAGCATTTT. Translated, it gives CASSQERWARTGNPQPQHF.

This clone was recorded only once. V gene TRBV11-2 combines with J gene TRBJ1-2; D not resolved. The V end lost 5 bases, the J end lost 8 bases, and 12 bases lay between the germline ends. Germline V lookup: CDR1 SGHAT, CDR2 FQNNGV. This CDR3 has 12 residues. CDR3 coding DNA: TGTGCCAGCAGCGAACGAATCTACGGCTACACCTTC. Its translation: CASSERIYGYTF.

This clone was picked up one time. The V call is TRBV19, the J call TRBJ1-1; TRBD1 aligns across 12 bases. J was trimmed by 4 bases and V by 7 bases; bases with no gene match: 13. The CDR3 contains 17 residues. CDR1 and CDR2 (germline): LNHDA, SQIVND (reference sequence). The CDR3 coding sequence is TGTGCCAGTATGAGATTACCGGGACAGGGGGCGAGCACTGAAGCTTTCTTT. Translated: CASMRLPGQGASTEAFF. The entire variable domain, with the rest obtained from reference TRBV19 and TRBJ1-1, is as follows: DGGITQSPKYLFRKEGQNVTLSCEQNLNHDAMYWYRQDPGQGLRLIYYSQIVNDFQKGDIAEGYSVSREKKESFPLTVTSAQKNPTAFYLCASMRLPGQGASTEAFFGQGTRLTVV.

V usage is TRBV5-1 and J usage is TRBJ2-1, with D tentatively TRBD2 (5 bases). Between the trimmed V and J ends, which lost 0 bases and 5 bases, there was a span of 6 bases. Germline lookup yields CDR1 SGHRS and CDR2 YFSETQ. This CDR3 has 13 amino acids. The CDR3 loop reads CASSLVGDNEQFF. The CDR3 nucleotides are TGCGCCAGCAGCTTGGTCGGGGACAATGAGCAGTTCTTC.

This clone was seen at least ten times. The chain joins TRBV18 to TRBJ2-1; the match to TRBD2 covers 8 bases. Germline V gives CDR1 KGHSH, CDR2 LQKENI. Germline trimming cut 6 bases from V and 7 bases from J; bases unmatched to any gene: 8. This CDR3 region has 14 residues. DNA for the CDR3: TGTGCCAGCTCCCCCGGGGGGGGCGCGAATGAGCAGTTCTTC. Its protein product is CASSPGGGANEQFF.

DNA of the CDR3: TGTGCCAGCAGCTTAGGGACAGGGGGCGCCGCTAACTATGGCTACACCTTC. Residues: CASSLGTGGAANYGYTF. The chain links TRBV7-6 to TRBJ1-2; TRBD1 aligns across 11 bases. The CDR3 covers 17 residues. From germline, CDR1 is SGHVS and CDR2 FNYEAQ. J gave up 0 bases and V 1 base, and 4 bases lay outside the gene matches.

The CDR3, as DNA: TGTGCCAGCAGCTTACCCGGGGGGGCCAGGGATACGCAGTATTTT. It yields the protein CASSLPGGARDTQYF. The rearrangement joins TRBV5-8 to TRBJ2-3, with 8 bases aligning to TRBD2. CDR3 size: 15 residues. Trimming at V came to 2 bases and at J to 6 bases, leaving 8 bases not matched to a gene. The germline V gene encodes CDR1 SGHTS and CDR2 YDEGEE.

The chain uses TRBV5-1 and TRBJ2-3, with TRBD1 matching 7 bases. The germline gives CDR1 SGHRS, CDR2 YFSETQ. The CDR3 runs to 17 residues. With V trimmed by 0 bases and J by 5 bases, 12 bases remained unmatched. This CDR3 is CASSLVGRTPGGDTQYF. In DNA, the CDR3 is TGCGCCAGCAGCTTGGTTGGGCGGACCCCAGGGGGAGATACGCAGTATTTT.

The chain recombines TRBV7-8 with TRBJ1-1; no reliable D call. CDR1 SGHVS and CDR2 FQNEAQ come from the germline V gene. V lost 4 bases and J lost 5, with 11 bases in between. The CDR3 covers 13 residues. Here the CDR3 DNA reads TGTGCCAGCAGCTCCCTTGCGGGGACTGAAGCTTTCTTT. This codes for CASSSLAGTEAFF.